The following is a T cell receptor beta chain sequence with its context. These data are taken from a study of blood T cell repertoires in COVID-19. Study summary: Italy, Spain and the United States were the sources of the convalescent and acute COVID-19 samples. Sources were T cells, B-cell-depleted T cells, or PBMCs; the material itself was cDNA or gDNA.

The cohort comprised adults aged 18 to 89 years residing in approximately 25 US areas. Cohort 3 donors were reported recovered after two negative PCRs, clearance, or symptom resolution. Clones were sequenced by immunoSEQ multiplex PCR, and TCRdb holds only the in-frame ones, with some missing. This table has about 390,000 clones, 85% to 90% appearing once. The CDR3 is made up of 12 amino acids. With 1 base removed from V and 8 bases from J, the gap between germline ends came to 6 bases. The germline gives CDR1 SEHNR, CDR2 FQNEAQ (reference sequence). Sample: PBMCs or T cells enriched from blood (not recorded which). The J gene is TRBJ1-5, the V gene TRBV7-9; no reliable D call. This clonotype was sampled from a woman between 45 and 60 years old who had recovered from COVID-19. The CDR3 DNA reads as TGTGCCAGCAGCTTAGAACTCGAGCCCCAGCATTTT. Residues: CASSLELEPQHF.